This TCR beta chain was profiled in a study of molecular identifiers for immune sequencing clone quantification. The authors gated naive CD8 T cells as CD8+CD4-CCR7+CD45RA+ for sorting. This clonotype has more than one count but fewer than ten. It was with previously described methods and listed TCR primers that bulk TCR libraries were made. TCRdb re-called the PCR reads with MiXCR, one entry per CDR3 protein. The sample consists of 460,000 or so distinct CDR3 sequences, 20% to 25% of them appearing once. The V gene's germline CDR1 is SGHAT and CDR2 FQNNGV. The CDR3 contains 14 residues. V was pared by 5 bases and J by 6 bases, with 13 bases between.

Sequencing input: naive CD8+ T cells from blood, with Jurkat cell RNA spiked in. Subset noted: FACS-sorted CD8+CD4-CCR7+CD45RA+ naive T cells. This sequence was found in a human donor in good health. Some libraries in this study had Jurkat cell RNA spiked in. The chain has TRBV11-2 and TRBJ1-4, with a possible D match to TRBD1 (5 bases). CDR3 region: CASSTDGGDEKLFF. The CDR3 bases are TGTGCCAGCAGCACAGACGGGGGGGATGAAAAACTGTTTTTT.